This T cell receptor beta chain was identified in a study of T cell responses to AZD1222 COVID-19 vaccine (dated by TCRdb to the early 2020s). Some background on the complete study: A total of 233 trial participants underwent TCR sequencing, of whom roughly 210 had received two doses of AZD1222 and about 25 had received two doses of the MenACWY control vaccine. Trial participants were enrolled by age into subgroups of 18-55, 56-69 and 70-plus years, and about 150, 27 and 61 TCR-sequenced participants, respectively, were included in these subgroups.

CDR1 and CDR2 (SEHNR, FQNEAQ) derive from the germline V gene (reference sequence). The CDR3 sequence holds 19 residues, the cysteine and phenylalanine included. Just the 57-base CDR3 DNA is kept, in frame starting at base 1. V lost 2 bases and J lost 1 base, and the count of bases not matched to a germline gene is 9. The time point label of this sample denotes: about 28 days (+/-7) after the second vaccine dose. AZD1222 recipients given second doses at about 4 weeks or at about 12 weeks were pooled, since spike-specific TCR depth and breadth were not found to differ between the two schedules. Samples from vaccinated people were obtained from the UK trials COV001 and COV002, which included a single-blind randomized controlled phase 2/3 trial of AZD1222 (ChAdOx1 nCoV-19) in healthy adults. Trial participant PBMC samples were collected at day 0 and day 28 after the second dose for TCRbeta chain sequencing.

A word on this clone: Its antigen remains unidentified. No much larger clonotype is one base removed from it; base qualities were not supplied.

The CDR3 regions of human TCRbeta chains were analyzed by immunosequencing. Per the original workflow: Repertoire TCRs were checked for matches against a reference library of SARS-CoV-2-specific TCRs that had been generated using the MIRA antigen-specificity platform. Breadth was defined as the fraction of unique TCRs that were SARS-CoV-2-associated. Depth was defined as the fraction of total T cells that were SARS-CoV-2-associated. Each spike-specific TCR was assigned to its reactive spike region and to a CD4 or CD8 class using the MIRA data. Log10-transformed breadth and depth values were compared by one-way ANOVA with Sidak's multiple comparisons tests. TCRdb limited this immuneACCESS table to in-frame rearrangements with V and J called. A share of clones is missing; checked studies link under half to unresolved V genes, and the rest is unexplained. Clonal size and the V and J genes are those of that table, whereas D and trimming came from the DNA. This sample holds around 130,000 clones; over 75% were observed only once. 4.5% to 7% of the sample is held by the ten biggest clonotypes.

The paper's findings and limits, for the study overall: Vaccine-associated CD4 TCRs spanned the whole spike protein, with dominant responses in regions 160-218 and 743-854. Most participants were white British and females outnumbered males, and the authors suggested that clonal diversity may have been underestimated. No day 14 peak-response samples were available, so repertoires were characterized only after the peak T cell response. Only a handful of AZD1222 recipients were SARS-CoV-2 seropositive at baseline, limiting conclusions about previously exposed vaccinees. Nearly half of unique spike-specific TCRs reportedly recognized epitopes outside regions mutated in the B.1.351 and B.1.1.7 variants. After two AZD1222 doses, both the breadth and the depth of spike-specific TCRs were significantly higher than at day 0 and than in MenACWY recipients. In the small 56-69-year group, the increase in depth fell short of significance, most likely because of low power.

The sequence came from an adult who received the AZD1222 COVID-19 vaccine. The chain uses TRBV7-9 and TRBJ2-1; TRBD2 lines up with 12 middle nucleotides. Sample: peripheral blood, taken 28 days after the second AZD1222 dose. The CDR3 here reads CASSLMGWGTSGSYNEQFF. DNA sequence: TGTGCCAGCAGCTTAATGGGGTGGGGGACTAGCGGGTCCTACAATGAGCAGTTCTTC.